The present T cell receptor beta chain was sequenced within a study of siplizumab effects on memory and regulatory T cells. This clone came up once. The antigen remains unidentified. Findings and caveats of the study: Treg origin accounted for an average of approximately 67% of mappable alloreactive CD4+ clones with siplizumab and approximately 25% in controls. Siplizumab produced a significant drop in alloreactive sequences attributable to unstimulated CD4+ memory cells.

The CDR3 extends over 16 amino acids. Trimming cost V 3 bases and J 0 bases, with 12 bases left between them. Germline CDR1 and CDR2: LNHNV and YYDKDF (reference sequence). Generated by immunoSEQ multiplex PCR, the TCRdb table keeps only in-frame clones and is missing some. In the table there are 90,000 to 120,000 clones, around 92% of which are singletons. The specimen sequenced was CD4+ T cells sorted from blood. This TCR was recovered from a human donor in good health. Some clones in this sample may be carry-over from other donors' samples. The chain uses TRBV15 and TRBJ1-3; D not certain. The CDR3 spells CATSRDSQSSGNTIYF. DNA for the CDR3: TGTGCCACCAGCAGGGATAGCCAAAGCTCTGGAAACACCATATATTTT.